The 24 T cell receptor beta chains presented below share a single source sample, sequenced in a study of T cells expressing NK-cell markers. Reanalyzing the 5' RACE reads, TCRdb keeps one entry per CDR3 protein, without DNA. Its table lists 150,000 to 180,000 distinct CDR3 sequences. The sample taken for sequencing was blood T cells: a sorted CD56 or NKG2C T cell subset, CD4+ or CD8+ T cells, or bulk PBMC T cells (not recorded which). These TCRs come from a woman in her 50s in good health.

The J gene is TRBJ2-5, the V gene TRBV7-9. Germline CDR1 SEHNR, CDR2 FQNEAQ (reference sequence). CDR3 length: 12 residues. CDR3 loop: CASSLEMETQYF.

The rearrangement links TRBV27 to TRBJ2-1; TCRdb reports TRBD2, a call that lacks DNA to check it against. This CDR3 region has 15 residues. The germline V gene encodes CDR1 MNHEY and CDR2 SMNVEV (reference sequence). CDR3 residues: CASSLLGTSANEQFF.

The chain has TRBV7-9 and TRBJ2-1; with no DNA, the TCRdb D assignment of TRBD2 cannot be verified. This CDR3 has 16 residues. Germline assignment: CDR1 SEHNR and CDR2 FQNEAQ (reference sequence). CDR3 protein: CASSPHVGAGESEQFF. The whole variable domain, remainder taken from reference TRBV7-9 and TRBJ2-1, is DTGVSQNPRHKITKRGQNVTFRCDPISEHNRLYWYRQTLGQGPEFLTYFQNEAQLEKSRLLSDRFSAERPKGSFSTLEIQRTEQGDSAMYLCASSPHVGAGESEQFFGPGTRLTVL.

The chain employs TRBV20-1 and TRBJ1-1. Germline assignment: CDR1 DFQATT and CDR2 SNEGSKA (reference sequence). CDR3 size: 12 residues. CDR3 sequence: CSAPSEGFEAFF.

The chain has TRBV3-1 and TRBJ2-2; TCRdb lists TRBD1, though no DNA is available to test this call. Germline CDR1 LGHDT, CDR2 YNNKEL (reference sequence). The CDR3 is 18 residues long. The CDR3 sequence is CASSQDSIGQGATGELFF.

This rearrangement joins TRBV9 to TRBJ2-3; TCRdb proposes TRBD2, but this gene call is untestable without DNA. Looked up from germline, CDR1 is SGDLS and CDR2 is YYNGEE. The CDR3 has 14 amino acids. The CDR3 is CASSDRLAEDTQYF.

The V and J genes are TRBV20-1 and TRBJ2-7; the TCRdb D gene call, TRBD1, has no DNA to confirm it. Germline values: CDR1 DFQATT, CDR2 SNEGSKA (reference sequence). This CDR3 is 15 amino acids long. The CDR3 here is CSARDIGQGAYEQYF.

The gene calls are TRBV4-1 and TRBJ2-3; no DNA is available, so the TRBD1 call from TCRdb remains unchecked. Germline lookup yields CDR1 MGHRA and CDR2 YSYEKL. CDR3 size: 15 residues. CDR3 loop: CASSQVRGPPDTQYF.

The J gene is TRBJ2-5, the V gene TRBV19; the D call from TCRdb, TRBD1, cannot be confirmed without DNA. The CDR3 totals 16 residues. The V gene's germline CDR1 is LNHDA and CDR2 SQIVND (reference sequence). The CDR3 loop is CASSERGRNFHETQYF.

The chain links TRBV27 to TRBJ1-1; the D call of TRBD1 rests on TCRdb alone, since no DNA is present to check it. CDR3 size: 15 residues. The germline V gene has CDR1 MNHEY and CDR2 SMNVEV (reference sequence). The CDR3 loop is CASSLGTKGYTEAFF.

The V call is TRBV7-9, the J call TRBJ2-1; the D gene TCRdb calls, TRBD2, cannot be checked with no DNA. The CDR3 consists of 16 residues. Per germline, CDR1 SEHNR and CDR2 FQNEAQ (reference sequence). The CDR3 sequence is CASSFGPSGSRDEQFF. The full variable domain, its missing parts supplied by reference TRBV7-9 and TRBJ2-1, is DTGVSQNPRHKITKRGQNVTFRCDPISEHNRLYWYRQTLGQGPEFLTYFQNEAQLEKSRLLSDRFSAERPKGSFSTLEIQRTEQGDSAMYLCASSFGPSGSRDEQFFGPGTRLTVL.

CDR3 protein: CATSVGLAVLDNEQFF. V is TRBV24-1 and J is TRBJ2-1; without DNA, the TCRdb call of TRBD2 cannot be checked. Germline CDR1 KGHDR, CDR2 SFDVKD. This CDR3 is 16 amino acids long.

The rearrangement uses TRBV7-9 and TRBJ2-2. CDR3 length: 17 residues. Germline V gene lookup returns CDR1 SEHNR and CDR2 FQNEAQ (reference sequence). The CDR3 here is CASSFGSLAARTGELFF.

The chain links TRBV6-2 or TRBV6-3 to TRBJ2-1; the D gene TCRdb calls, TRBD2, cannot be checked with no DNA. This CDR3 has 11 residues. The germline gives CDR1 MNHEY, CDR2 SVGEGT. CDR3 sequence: CASSSGHEQFF.

CDR3: CASSSSGTGYYNEQFF. The chain is built from TRBV11-2 and TRBJ2-1; TCRdb's D call of TRBD1 is untestable without DNA. CDR1 SGHAT and CDR2 FQNNGV come from the germline V gene. The CDR3 contains 16 residues. Looking up the rest from reference TRBV11-2 and TRBJ2-1 gives the full variable domain: EAGVAQSPRYKIIEKRQSVAFWCNPISGHATLYWYQQILGQGPKLLIQFQNNGVVDDSQLPKDRFSAERLKGVDSTLKIQPAKLEDSAVYLCASSSSGTGYYNEQFFGPGTRLTVL.

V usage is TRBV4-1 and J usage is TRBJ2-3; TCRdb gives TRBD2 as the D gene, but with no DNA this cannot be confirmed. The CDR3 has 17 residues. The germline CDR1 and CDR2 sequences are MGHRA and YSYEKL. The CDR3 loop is CASSQLPATSGTDTQYF.

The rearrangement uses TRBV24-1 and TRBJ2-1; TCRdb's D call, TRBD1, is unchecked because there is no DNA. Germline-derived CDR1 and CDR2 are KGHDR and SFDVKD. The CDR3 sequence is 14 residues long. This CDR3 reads CATTPSDRVNEQFF.

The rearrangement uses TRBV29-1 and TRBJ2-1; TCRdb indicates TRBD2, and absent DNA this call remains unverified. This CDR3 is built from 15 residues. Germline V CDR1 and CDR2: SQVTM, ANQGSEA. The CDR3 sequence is CSVQLADHNGNEQFF.

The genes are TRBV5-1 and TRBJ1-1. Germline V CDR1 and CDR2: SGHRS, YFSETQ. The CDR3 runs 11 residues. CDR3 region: CASSLGSEAFF.

The CDR3 loop reads CASRTDLLPNNEQFF. The chain combines TRBV27 with TRBJ2-1; the D call from TCRdb, TRBD1, cannot be confirmed without DNA. CDR1 and CDR2 from the germline V gene are MNHEY and SMNVEV (reference sequence). This CDR3 region has 15 residues.

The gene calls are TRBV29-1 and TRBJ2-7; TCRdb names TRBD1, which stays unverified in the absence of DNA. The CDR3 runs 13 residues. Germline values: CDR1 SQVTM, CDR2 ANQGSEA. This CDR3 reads CSAADRGRYEQYF.

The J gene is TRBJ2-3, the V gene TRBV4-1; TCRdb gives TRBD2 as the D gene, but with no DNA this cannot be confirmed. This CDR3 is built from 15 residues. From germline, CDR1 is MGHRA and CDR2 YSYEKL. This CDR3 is CASSLLVGRRDTQYF.

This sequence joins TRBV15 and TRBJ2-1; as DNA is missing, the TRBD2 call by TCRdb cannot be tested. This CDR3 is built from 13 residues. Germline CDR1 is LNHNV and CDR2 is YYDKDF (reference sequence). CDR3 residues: CATSRDWAGEQFF.

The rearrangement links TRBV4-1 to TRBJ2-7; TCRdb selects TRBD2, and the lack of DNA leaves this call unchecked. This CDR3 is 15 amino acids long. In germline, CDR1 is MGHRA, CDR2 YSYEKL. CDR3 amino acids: CASSQEGGSWGEQYF.